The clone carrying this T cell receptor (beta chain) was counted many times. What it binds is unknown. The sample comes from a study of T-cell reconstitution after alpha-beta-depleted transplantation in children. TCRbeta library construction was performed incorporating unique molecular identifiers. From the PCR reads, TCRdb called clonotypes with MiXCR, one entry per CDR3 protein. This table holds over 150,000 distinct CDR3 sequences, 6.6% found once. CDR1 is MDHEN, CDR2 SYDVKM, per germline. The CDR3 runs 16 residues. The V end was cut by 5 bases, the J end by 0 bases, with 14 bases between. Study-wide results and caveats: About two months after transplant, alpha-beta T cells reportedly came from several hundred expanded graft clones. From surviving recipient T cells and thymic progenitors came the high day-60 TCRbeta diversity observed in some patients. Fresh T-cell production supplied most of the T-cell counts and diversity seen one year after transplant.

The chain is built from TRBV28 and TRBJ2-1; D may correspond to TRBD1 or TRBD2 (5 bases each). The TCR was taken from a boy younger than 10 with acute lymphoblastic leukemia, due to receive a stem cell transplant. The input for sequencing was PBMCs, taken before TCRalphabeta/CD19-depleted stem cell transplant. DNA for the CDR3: TGTGCCAGCAGTCCCCGGGCAGGGAGCTCCTACAATGAGCAGTTCTTC. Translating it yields CASSPRAGSSYNEQFF. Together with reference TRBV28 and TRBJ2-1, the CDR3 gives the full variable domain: DVKVTQSSRYLVKRTGEKVFLECVQDMDHENMFWYRQDPGLGLRLIYFSYDVKMKEKGDIPEGYSVSREKKERFSLILESASTNQTSMYLCASSPRAGSSYNEQFFGPGTRLTVL.